This is a list of T cell receptor beta chains from one sample in a study of T cell changes during pregnancy in multiple sclerosis. This table comes from immunoSEQ multiplex PCR, and its TCRdb copy is limited to in-frame clones, with some not included. Here the sample spans around 60,000 clones, around 93% being singletons. Sample: peripheral blood, taken after pregnancy. The source of these receptors is a female donor with multiple sclerosis, enrolled in a pregnancy study. Both conserved end residues are part of each CDR3. Fields, in order: V gene, J gene, CDR3 protein.

V: TRBV6-1
J: TRBJ1-2
CDR3: CASSEALRGAYGYTF

V: TRBV7-2
J: TRBJ2-6
CDR3: CASGTTGGGGANVLTF

V: TRBV27
J: TRBJ1-5
CDR3: CASSSLFGDYHPQHF

V: TRBV2
J: TRBJ2-2
CDR3: CASSLGGGDGELFF

V: TRBV7-3
J: TRBJ2-7
CDR3: CASSLTWSGTIHYEQYF

V: TRBV9
J: TRBJ2-1
CDR3: CASSAPGLAGGYSYNEQFF

V: TRBV28
J: TRBJ1-2
CDR3: CASSSPRSSVNYGYTF

V: TRBV19
J: TRBJ1-1
CDR3: CASSTRGQNTEAFF

V: TRBV4-1
J: TRBJ2-2
CDR3: CASSQGGQGSGELFF

V: TRBV2
J: TRBJ1-1
CDR3: CASTLQDTEAFF

V: TRBV6-5
J: TRBJ2-7
CDR3: CASSYFWAGGSYEQYF

V: TRBV29-1
J: TRBJ1-4
CDR3: CSVGGRSNEKLFF

V: TRBV11-3
J: NA
CDR3: CASSLVPGAEQYF

V: TRBV7-9
J: TRBJ2-5
CDR3: CASSPWVVLAERETQYF

V: TRBV5-6
J: TRBJ1-1
CDR3: CASSFTRVTEAFF

V: TRBV7-2
J: TRBJ1-3
CDR3: CASSLGLAIFSGNTIYF

V: TRBV5-1
J: TRBJ2-7
CDR3: CASSQDSRILNEQYF

V: TRBV2
J: TRBJ2-2
CDR3: CASSGSGTGPGELFF

V: TRBV7-6
J: TRBJ2-2
CDR3: CASTGTSGRAAVGELFF

V: TRBV7-8
J: TRBJ2-7
CDR3: CASSLGLANPPGEQYF

V: TRBV28
J: TRBJ1-5
CDR3: CASSFTGQIINQPQHF

V: TRBV7-3
J: TRBJ2-2
CDR3: CASKQGYTGELFF

V: TRBV5-1
J: TRBJ1-2
CDR3: CASSVGTGDDGYTF